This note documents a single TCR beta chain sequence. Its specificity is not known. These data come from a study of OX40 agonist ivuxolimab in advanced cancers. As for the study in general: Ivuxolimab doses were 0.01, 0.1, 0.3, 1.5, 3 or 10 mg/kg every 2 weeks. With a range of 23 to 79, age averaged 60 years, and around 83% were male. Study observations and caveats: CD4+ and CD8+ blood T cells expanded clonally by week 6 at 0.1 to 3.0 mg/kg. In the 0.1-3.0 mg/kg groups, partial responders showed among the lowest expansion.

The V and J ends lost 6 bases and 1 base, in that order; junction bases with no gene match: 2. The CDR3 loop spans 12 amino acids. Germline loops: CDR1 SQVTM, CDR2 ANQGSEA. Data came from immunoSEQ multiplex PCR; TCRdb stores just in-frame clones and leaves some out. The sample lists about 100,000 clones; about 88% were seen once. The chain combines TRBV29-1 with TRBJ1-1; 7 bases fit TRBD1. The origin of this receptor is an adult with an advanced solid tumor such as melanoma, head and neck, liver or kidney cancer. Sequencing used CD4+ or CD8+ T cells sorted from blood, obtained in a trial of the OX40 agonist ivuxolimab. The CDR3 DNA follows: TGCAGCGTCCGGACAGGGAACACTGAAGCTTTCTTT. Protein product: CSVRTGNTEAFF.